This T cell receptor beta chain appears in the sequencing data of a study of PD-1 blockade in classical Hodgkin lymphoma. On the study more broadly: Intravenous infusions of nivolumab 3 mg/kg reached patients every 2 weeks. Regarding the study as a whole: Significant TCR diversity gains by C4D1 occurred in CD4+ but not CD8+ cells. Initiation of nivolumab under 1 year after ASCT led to exclusion of patients.

On this clone itself: The antigen remains unidentified.

V lost 5 bases and J 5 bases, leaving 18 bases between the germline ends. The CDR3 sequence is 15 residues long. The germline V gene has CDR1 LNHDA and CDR2 SQIVND (reference sequence). Time point reported: cycle 4 day 1 (C4D1), after 6 weeks of nivolumab. All patients relapsed after autologous stem cell transplantation, and brentuximab vedotin exposure varied. TCRdb's copy holds only in-frame clones and misses some; the assay was immunoSEQ multiplex PCR. The data show 20,000 to 25,000 clones, more than 75% seen once. The clonotype originates from a human donor with classical Hodgkin lymphoma. The rearrangement uses TRBV19 and TRBJ1-2, with D hard to call. This material consisted of peripheral blood mononuclear cells (PBMCs), taken before the fourth cycle of nivolumab. The CDR3 nucleotides read TGTGCCAGTAGTCACCGTGGAGAGACACCGTATGGCTACACCTTC. This translates into CASSHRGETPYGYTF.